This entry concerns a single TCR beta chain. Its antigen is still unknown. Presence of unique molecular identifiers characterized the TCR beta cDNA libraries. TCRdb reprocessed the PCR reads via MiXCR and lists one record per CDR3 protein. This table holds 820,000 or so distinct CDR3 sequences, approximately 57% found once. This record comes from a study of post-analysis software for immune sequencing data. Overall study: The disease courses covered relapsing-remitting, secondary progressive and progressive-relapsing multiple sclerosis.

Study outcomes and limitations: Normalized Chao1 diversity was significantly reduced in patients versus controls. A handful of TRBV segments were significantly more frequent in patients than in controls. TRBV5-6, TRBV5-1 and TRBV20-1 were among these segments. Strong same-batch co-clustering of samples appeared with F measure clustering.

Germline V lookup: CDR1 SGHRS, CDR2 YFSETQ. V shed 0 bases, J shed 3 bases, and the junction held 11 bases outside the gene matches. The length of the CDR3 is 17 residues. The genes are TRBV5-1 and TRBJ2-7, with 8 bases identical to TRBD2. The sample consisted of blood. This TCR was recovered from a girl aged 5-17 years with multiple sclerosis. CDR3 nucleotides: TGCGCCAGCAGCTTGGCCCCACCCGGGACTAGTATCTACGAGCAGTACTTC. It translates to CASSLAPPGTSIYEQYF.